This TCR beta chain was identified during a study of T cells in Graves' hyperthyroidism and ophthalmopathy. Points from the study as a whole: Peripheral blood also featured most of the thyroid clonotypes expanded above 0.001.

RNA transcripts gave rise to amplified TCR beta CDR3 regions. The HTBI primer set was used in a first-round RT-PCR of the TCR CDR3. TCRdb passed the multiplex PCR reads through MiXCR, listing each CDR3 protein once. Among over 700,000 distinct CDR3 sequences, approximately 18% were seen once, and the ten largest hold over 15%. There are 15 residues in the CDR3. The V and J ends lost 2 bases and 4 bases, in that order; junction bases with no gene match: 6. The germline CDR1 and CDR2 sequences are MNHNS and SASEGT. Fresh peripheral blood, roughly 9.8 ml of it, supplied the PBMCs. About this clonotype itself: The antigen is not known.

This sequence joins TRBV6-1 and TRBJ2-3, with 7 positions matching TRBD2. This TCR came from a woman in her forties or fifties with Graves' hyperthyroidism that later progressed to Graves' ophthalmopathy. Material for sequencing was blood. In DNA form, the CDR3 reads TGTGCCAGCAGTGAAACTGGACTAGGGGCAGATACGCAGTATTTT. Its translation is CASSETGLGADTQYF.